One and the same sample provided the 31 T cell receptor beta chains below, sequenced in a study of T cells after yellow fever vaccination. TCRdb reanalysed the 5' RACE reads using MiXCR and keeps one entry per CDR3 protein. The sample records nearly 70,000 distinct CDR3 sequences, under 8% being singletons. Material: CD8+ T cells sorted from PBMCs, obtained roughly 47 days after the first yellow fever vaccination. All receptors come from a man younger than 35 who received the YFV17D yellow fever vaccine.

This clonotype was detected ten times or more. The chain joins TRBV10-3 to TRBJ2-3; the match to TRBD2 covers 10 bases. Germline-derived CDR1 and CDR2 are ENHRY and SYGVKD. This CDR3 contains 17 residues. With V trimmed by 3 bases and J by 4 bases, 10 bases remained unmatched. CDR3 in DNA: TGTGCCATCAGTGATTCGGTAGCGGGGGGTGTCCCAGATACGCAGTATTTT. Protein sequence: CAISDSVAGGVPDTQYF.

This clonotype has more than one count but fewer than ten. This rearrangement joins TRBV6-2 or TRBV6-3 to TRBJ1-6; D uncertain. The CDR3 extends over 15 amino acids. Trimming removed 7 bases from V and 9 bases from J, with 19 bases in between. Germline V lookup: CDR1 MNHEY, CDR2 SVGEGT. The DNA of the CDR3 is TGTGCCAGCACTCCGCTCGCGGACTTTCGTTCACCCCTCCACTTT. This encodes CASTPLADFRSPLHF.

This clonotype was counted only a few times. This chain's CDR3 is CASSRGMDEQYF. The DNA of the CDR3 is TGTGCCAGTAGCCGCGGGATGGACGAGCAGTACTTC. V and J are TRBV19 and TRBJ2-7; perhaps TRBD2 as D (6 bases). The CDR3 is 12 amino acids. V gave up 6 bases and J gave up 5 bases, with 11 bases separating them. Germline CDR1 and CDR2: LNHDA and SQIVND (reference sequence).

Many counts were recorded for this clonotype. This rearrangement joins TRBV27 to TRBJ1-1; no clear D. Looked up from germline, CDR1 is MNHEY and CDR2 is SMNVEV (reference sequence). This CDR3 contains 13 residues. The ends were cut back, 5 bases at V and 5 bases at J, with 12 bases in the middle. The CDR3 coding sequence is TGTGCCAGCAGTCCGGTTCCTCATACTGAAGCTTTCTTT. It specifies CASSPVPHTEAFF.

The V call is TRBV4-1, the J call TRBJ2-2, with D unclear. CDR1 and CDR2 from the germline V gene are MGHRA and YSYEKL. The ends were cut back, 3 bases at V and 6 bases at J, with 20 bases in the middle. CDR3 size: 17 residues. The DNA for the CDR3 is TGCGCCAGCAGCCATACGTCTGTTGCCTCGTTGTCCGGGGAGCTGTTTTTT. Residues: CASSHTSVASLSGELFF.

This rearrangement joins TRBV27 to TRBJ1-5; D is ambiguous. CDR3 length equals 12 residues. Germline V gives CDR1 MNHEY, CDR2 SMNVEV (reference sequence). Between the trimmed V and J ends, which lost 8 bases and 4 bases, there was a span of 9 bases. The CDR3 DNA sequence: TGTGCCAGCGGCCTAGGGAATCAGCCCCAGCATTTT. Translated: CASGLGNQPQHF.

This clonotype was counted only a few times. This chain links TRBV9 with TRBJ2-3; 9 positions match TRBD1. Germline values: CDR1 SGDLS, CDR2 YYNGEE. V trimming: 3 bases; J trimming: 4 bases; junction bases outside the gene matches: 9. CDR3 size: 16 residues. For the CDR3, the DNA is TGTGCCAGCAGCGGCCTTACAGGGGGCCGTGCAGATACGCAGTATTTT. It codes for CASSGLTGGRADTQYF.

This clonotype has a count of ten or more. V usage is TRBV29-1 and J usage is TRBJ2-3, with TRBD1 matching over 8 bases. V trimming: 4 bases; J trimming: 2 bases; junction bases outside the gene matches: 5. This CDR3 comprises 14 residues. CDR1 is SQVTM and CDR2 is ANQGSEA in the germline V gene. The CDR3 DNA sequence: TGCAGCGTTGGAGCAGGGGGCATCACAGATACGCAGTATTTT. Translation: CSVGAGGITDTQYF.

This clonotype turned up a few times. The V call is TRBV28, the J call TRBJ2-1; D is uncertain. The CDR3 totals 15 residues. From germline, CDR1 is MDHEN and CDR2 SYDVKM. Trimming shortened V by 4 bases and J by 0 bases, and 10 bases separated the two germline ends. CDR3 sequence: CASSSARSSYNEQFF. CDR3 in DNA: TGTGCCAGCAGTTCAGCGAGAAGCTCCTACAATGAGCAGTTCTTC.

The chain has TRBV6-2 or TRBV6-3 and TRBJ2-7; 9 bases map to TRBD1. CDR3 size: 18 residues. CDR1 and CDR2 from the germline V gene are MNHEY and SVGEGT. Unmatched junction bases numbered 13, after V lost 2 bases and J lost 2 bases. In DNA form, the CDR3 reads TGTGCCAGCAGTTACCCTACGACAGACAGGGGGACCCCCTACGAGCAGTACTTC. Protein sequence: CASSYPTTDRGTPYEQYF.

This clonotype was seen a handful of times. The chain uses TRBV11-2 and TRBJ1-1, with 7 bases aligning to TRBD1. J was trimmed by 0 bases and V by 3 bases; bases with no gene match: 10. The CDR3 has 17 residues. Germline CDR1 reads SGHAT; CDR2 reads FQNNGV. The CDR3 sequence is CASSLSFGRGVNTEAFF. The CDR3 DNA follows: TGTGCCAGCAGCTTGAGTTTTGGCAGGGGGGTGAACACTGAAGCTTTCTTT.

This clonotype was counted ten times or more. CDR3 nucleotide sequence: TGCGCCAGCAGCCAAGAGCCTAGCGGGGGCCAAGAGACCCAGTACTTC. As protein: CASSQEPSGGQETQYF. V usage is TRBV4-3 and J usage is TRBJ2-5; 10 bases agree with TRBD2. From germline, CDR1 is LGHNA and CDR2 YSLEER. The CDR3 is 16 residues long. Germline trimming cut 0 bases from V and 1 base from J; bases unmatched to any gene: 2.

This clonotype showed up many times. The chain employs TRBV4-3 and TRBJ2-3; D may be TRBD2 (6 bases). V was shortened by 2 bases and J by 2 bases, with 11 bases between the two germline ends. There are 15 residues in the CDR3. CDR1 LGHNA and CDR2 YSLEER come from the germline V gene. CDR3 protein: CASSQMTGVTDTQYF. Written as DNA, the CDR3 is TGCGCCAGCAGCCAAATGACGGGGGTCACAGATACGCAGTATTTT.

There are a few counts of this clonotype. The chain joins TRBV12-5 to TRBJ1-4; possibly TRBD1 for D (6 bases). The V and J ends lost 3 bases and 7 bases respectively, with 21 bases between them. Germline CDR1 LGHNT, CDR2 FRNRAP. CDR3 length: 17 residues. The DNA of the CDR3 is TGTGCTAGTGGTTTTTTGTTGAGGGCAGGGGTTAGTGAAAAACTGTTTTTT. Translating gives CASGFLLRAGVSEKLFF. Combining the CDR3 with reference TRBV12-5 and TRBJ1-4 gives the whole variable domain DARVTQTPRHKVTEMGQEVTMRCQPILGHNTVFWYRQTMMQGLELLAYFRNRAPLDDSGMPKDRFSAEMPDATLATLKIQPSEPRDSAVYFCASGFLLRAGVSEKLFFGSGTQLSVL.

This clonotype was recorded many times. The chain has TRBV27 and TRBJ1-1, with D possibly TRBD1 on 6 matching bases. V lost 8 bases and J 6 bases, leaving 13 bases between the germline ends. The CDR3 covers 12 residues. Germline assignment: CDR1 MNHEY and CDR2 SMNVEV (reference sequence). The CDR3 loop is CASGQGPAEAFF. The CDR3 region has the DNA TGTGCCAGCGGGCAGGGGCCTGCTGAAGCTTTCTTT.

This clonotype was observed a handful of times. The chain employs TRBV4-3 and TRBJ1-6; D not certain. The CDR3 runs to 15 residues. V lost 4 bases to trimming and J lost 7 bases, with 14 bases between them. In germline, CDR1 is LGHNA, CDR2 YSLEER. The CDR3 protein is CASSRLVVGNSPLHF. CDR3 sequence (DNA): TGCGCCAGCAGCCGCCTGGTAGTAGGAAATTCACCCCTCCACTTT.

This clonotype was recorded many times. The chain joins TRBV6-5 to TRBJ2-3; no firm D call. Trimming stripped 5 bases from V and 0 bases from J, with 15 bases between. This CDR3 region has 16 residues. Per germline, CDR1 MNHEY and CDR2 SVGAGI. The CDR3: CASSSVGFSSTDTQYF. DNA for the CDR3: TGTGCCAGCAGTAGCGTAGGGTTTTCTAGCACAGATACGCAGTATTTT.

This clonotype was observed many times. The junction departs from germline at one end; a sequencing error may be responsible. J is TRBJ2-1 and V is TRBV4-1; maybe TRBD1 (5 bases). This CDR3 is 17 amino acids long. Germline V gene data show CDR1 as MGHRA and CDR2 as YSYEKL. The CDR3: CASSQPSYSTADKEQFF. The CDR3 DNA is TGCGCCAGCAGCCAACCCTCCTATTCGACAGCCGACAAAGAGCAGTTCTTC.

The chain combines TRBV19 with TRBJ2-2; weak D call: TRBD1 (5 bases). The V end lost 9 bases, the J end lost 3 bases, and 20 bases lay between the germline ends. The V gene's germline CDR1 is LNHDA and CDR2 SQIVND (reference sequence). The CDR3 totals 16 residues. The CDR3 bases are TGTGCCAGCGCGGACATACTAATGTCTTACACCGGGGAGCTGTTTTTT. Translated: CASADILMSYTGELFF.

This clonotype was counted between two and nine times. The V call is TRBV7-9, the J call TRBJ1-6, with D possibly TRBD1 on 5 matching bases. Germline CDR1 and CDR2: SEHNR and FQNEAQ (reference sequence). Trimming stripped 5 bases from V and 5 bases from J, with 19 bases between. This CDR3 has 17 residues. Here the CDR3 reads CASSPPWGTNDNSPLHF. The CDR3 bases are TGTGCCAGCAGCCCGCCTTGGGGCACTAACGATAATTCACCCCTCCACTTT.

The table lists this clonotype with many counts. The chain is built from TRBV29-1 and TRBJ1-1, with D possibly being TRBD1 (6 bases). V was trimmed by 6 bases and J by 1 base, leaving 9 bases between them. The length of the CDR3 is 12 residues. The V gene's germline CDR1 is SQVTM and CDR2 ANQGSEA. This CDR3 reads CSVGHSNTEAFF. The CDR3 bases are TGCAGCGTGGGACACTCGAACACTGAAGCTTTCTTT. Full variable domain (rest looked up from reference TRBV29-1 and TRBJ1-1): SAVISQKPSRDICQRGTSLTIQCQVDSQVTMMFWYRQQPGQSLTLIATANQGSEATYESGFVIDKFPISRPNLTFSTLTVSNMSPEDSSIYLCSVGHSNTEAFFGQGTRLTVV.

This clonotype was counted only a few times. The chain joins TRBV29-1 to TRBJ1-1; tentatively, D is TRBD1 (5 bases). Germline CDR1 SQVTM, CDR2 ANQGSEA. The CDR3 spans 12 residues. V lost 6 bases, J lost 6 bases, and 14 bases lay in between. The CDR3 region has the DNA TGCAGCGTGGGGCTCGGGGAGGCTGAAGCTTTCTTT. As protein: CSVGLGEAEAFF.

This clonotype was observed a few times. The chain uses TRBV7-6 and TRBJ2-2; 7 bases are shared with TRBD1. The CDR3 loop spans 15 amino acids. V dropped 5 bases and J dropped 3; count of bases not matched to a gene: 6. Germline V gene lookup returns CDR1 SGHVS and CDR2 FNYEAQ. The CDR3 is CASSGRDSDTGELFF. CDR3 nucleotide sequence: TGTGCCAGCAGCGGCCGGGACAGCGACACCGGGGAGCTGTTTTTT.

This clonotype was recorded many times. The chain combines TRBV4-3 with TRBJ2-1; possible D gene TRBD1, 6 bases. The CDR3 is 19 residues long. Trimming shortened V by 2 bases and J by 3 bases, and 23 bases separated the two germline ends. The V gene's germline CDR1 is LGHNA and CDR2 YSLEER. CDR3 loop: CASSQLIRDTERNYNEQFF. DNA of the CDR3: TGCGCCAGCAGCCAACTGATCCGGGACACCGAACGGAACTACAATGAGCAGTTCTTC.

This clonotype occurred many times. The chain joins TRBV7-9 to TRBJ1-5, with D hard to call. The CDR3 consists of 13 residues. Germline V gene data show CDR1 as SEHNR and CDR2 as FQNEAQ (reference sequence). The germline V and J ends were trimmed by 4 bases and 11 bases, with 15 bases remaining between them. The CDR3 DNA is TGTGCCAGCAGCTCGGGGTGGGAGTTGGCCCAGCATTTT. It codes for CASSSGWELAQHF.

The CDR3 DNA sequence: TGTGCCAGCGCTGGGGGGGGGGCACTGAACACTGAAGCTTTCTTT. Translating gives CASAGGGALNTEAFF. The chain joins TRBV12-3 or TRBV12-4 to TRBJ1-1; tentative D call: TRBD1 (6 bases). CDR3 length equals 15 residues. V lost 8 bases, J lost 0 bases, and 16 bases lay in between.

This clonotype was observed a handful of times. The chain links TRBV7-2 to TRBJ2-5, with 7 bases lining up with TRBD2. The V gene end was trimmed by 6 bases and the J gene end by 4 bases; junction bases not matched to a gene: 17. CDR1 and CDR2 from the germline V gene are SGHTA and FQGNSA. This CDR3 is 17 amino acids long. The CDR3 DNA follows: TGTGCCAGCAGTCTGGCCGCAGCGGGGCCGTCGGGAGAGACCCAGTACTTC. It translates to CASSLAAAGPSGETQYF.

This clonotype occurred many times. This sequence joins TRBV4-3 and TRBJ2-2; D perhaps matches TRBD2 (5 bases). V gave up 0 bases and J gave up 4 bases, with 9 bases separating them. Looked up from germline, CDR1 is LGHNA and CDR2 is YSLEER. The CDR3 runs 15 residues. The CDR3 loop reads CASSQDLGSTGELFF. The CDR3 DNA follows: TGCGCCAGCAGCCAAGATCTAGGGAGCACCGGGGAGCTGTTTTTT.

The V call is TRBV9, the J call TRBJ2-3; D may be TRBD1 or TRBD2 (5 bases each). The CDR3 length is 14 residues. The germline CDR1 and CDR2 sequences are SGDLS and YYNGEE. The V gene lost 4 bases and the J gene lost 5 bases, with 14 bases spanning the gap. The CDR3 DNA reads as TGTGCCAGCAGCCTTGCCGGGACGGAAGATACGCAGTATTTT. Translating gives CASSLAGTEDTQYF.

The J gene is TRBJ2-5, the V gene TRBV23-1; no clear D gene. TRBV23-1 counts as an open reading frame of uncertain function. The CDR3 has 15 residues. The germline V and J ends were trimmed by 2 bases and 4 bases, with 14 bases remaining between them. CDR3: CASSQQLGQAETQYF. CDR3 sequence (DNA): TGCGCCAGCAGTCAACAGCTGGGCCAAGCAGAGACCCAGTACTTC.

This clonotype appeared once. This may come from a read error, since a much larger clone is one base off. The chain recombines TRBV4-2 with TRBJ1-2; D is ambiguous. The CDR3 runs 16 residues. V was cut by 6 bases and J by 0 bases, with 17 bases left in between. In germline, CDR1 is LGHNA, CDR2 YNFKEQ. This CDR3 is CASSRNPWKSNYGYTF. The CDR3 DNA follows: TGTGCCAGCAGTCGAAACCCTTGGAAGTCTAACTATGGCTACACCTTC.